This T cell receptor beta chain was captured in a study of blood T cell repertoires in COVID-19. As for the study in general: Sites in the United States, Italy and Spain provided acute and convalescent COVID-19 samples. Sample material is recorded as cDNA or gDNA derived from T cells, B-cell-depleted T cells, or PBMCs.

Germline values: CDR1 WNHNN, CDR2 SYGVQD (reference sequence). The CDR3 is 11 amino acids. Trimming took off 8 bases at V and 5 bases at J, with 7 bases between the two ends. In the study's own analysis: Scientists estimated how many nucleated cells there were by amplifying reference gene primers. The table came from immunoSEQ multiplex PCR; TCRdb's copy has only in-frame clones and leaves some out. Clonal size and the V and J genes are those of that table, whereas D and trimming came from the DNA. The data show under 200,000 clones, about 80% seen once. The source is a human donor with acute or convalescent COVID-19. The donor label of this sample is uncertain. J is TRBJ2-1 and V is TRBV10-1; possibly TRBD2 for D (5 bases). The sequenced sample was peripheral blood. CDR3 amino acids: CASGLNNEQFF. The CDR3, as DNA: TGCGCCAGCGGACTCAACAATGAGCAGTTCTTC.